Shown below are 25 T cell receptor beta chains from a single sample sequenced in a study of blood T cell repertoires in COVID-19. Produced via immunoSEQ multiplex PCR; TCRdb's table is partial and in-frame only. The sample holds about 89,000 clones, about nine tenths seen once. The sequenced sample consisted of peripheral blood. These receptors were taken from a man aged 55 to 70 with acute or convalescent COVID-19.

A remark on this clone: The same CDR3 also results from other DNA sequences found in this sample. The chain carries TRBV29-1 and TRBJ1-6, with 11 bases aligning to TRBD1. Germline trimming cut 6 bases from V and 10 bases from J; bases unmatched to any gene: 5. The germline gives CDR1 SQVTM, CDR2 ANQGSEA. The CDR3 covers 13 residues. The CDR3 coding sequence is TGCAGCGTCGGGACAGGGGGTAACTCACCCCTCCACTTT. This sequence encodes CSVGTGGNSPLHF. Full variable domain (remainder filled in from reference TRBV29-1 and TRBJ1-6): SAVISQKPSRDICQRGTSLTIQCQVDSQVTMMFWYRQQPGQSLTLIATANQGSEATYESGFVIDKFPISRPNLTFSTLTVSNMSPEDSSIYLCSVGTGGNSPLHFGNGTRLTVT.

The chain uses TRBV5-4 and TRBJ1-6; 8 nucleotides align to TRBD1. Per the germline V gene, CDR1 is SGHNT and CDR2 is YYREEE (reference sequence). The junction had 1 base not matched to a gene; V was cut back by 3 bases and J by 2 bases. CDR3 length: 15 residues. CDR3 amino acids: CASSSGGAYNSPLHF. The CDR3 bases are TGTGCCAGCAGCTCAGGGGGCGCCTATAATTCACCCCTCCACTTT.

This chain uses TRBV9 with TRBJ2-2; a possible D gene is TRBD2 (5 bases). V gave up 4 bases and J gave up 0 bases, with 7 bases separating them. The CDR3 is 14 residues long. Per the germline V gene, CDR1 is SGDLS and CDR2 is YYNGEE. CDR3 nucleotides: TGTGCCAGCAGCCGACTAACGAACACCGGGGAGCTGTTTTTT. Its protein product is CASSRLTNTGELFF.

This rearrangement joins TRBV10-2 to TRBJ2-1; unclear D gene. Looked up from germline, CDR1 is WSHSY and CDR2 is SAAADI. This CDR3 spans 13 amino acids. The V end lost 4 bases, the J end lost 5 bases, and 9 bases lay between the germline ends. CDR3 sequence reads: CASSATAHNEQFF. The DNA for the CDR3 is TGCGCCAGCAGTGCCACAGCCCACAATGAGCAGTTCTTC.

The rearrangement joins TRBV13 to TRBJ2-5, with 9 bases aligning to TRBD1. Per the germline V gene, CDR1 is PRHDT and CDR2 is FYEKMQ (reference sequence). Trimming cost V 5 bases and J 5 bases; bases outside gene matches: 9. This CDR3 spans 15 amino acids. CDR3 DNA: TGTGCCAGCAGCCGTAGGGGACAGGGATTCGAGACCCAGTACTTC. Translated, it gives CASSRRGQGFETQYF.

The genes are TRBV5-1 and TRBJ1-2; perhaps TRBD1 as D (5 bases). Looked up from germline, CDR1 is SGHRS and CDR2 is YFSETQ. The CDR3 has 13 amino acids. The V and J ends lost 1 base and 3 bases respectively, with 7 bases between them. CDR3 nucleotide sequence: TGCGCCAGCAGCTTGTCACAGGACTATGGCTACACCTTC. It specifies CASSLSQDYGYTF.

J is TRBJ1-1 and V is TRBV7-3, with unresolved D. This CDR3 is 14 amino acids long. V was trimmed by 5 bases and J by 5 bases, leaving 15 bases between them. Germline-derived CDR1 and CDR2 are SGHTA and FQGTGA. This chain's CDR3 is CASSPSPSGTEAFF. CDR3 nucleotides: TGTGCCAGCAGCCCCTCCCCATCGGGGACTGAAGCTTTCTTT.

The rearrangement joins TRBV6-1 to TRBJ2-7; 7 positions match TRBD1. CDR3 length: 11 amino acids. The germline gives CDR1 MNHNS, CDR2 SASEGT. The junction had 0 bases not matched to a gene; V was cut back by 3 bases and J by 7 bases. The CDR3 spells CASSETGEQYF. In DNA form, the CDR3 reads TGTGCCAGCAGTGAGACAGGGGAGCAGTACTTC.

The chain joins TRBV24-1 to TRBJ1-4; D unresolved. With 8 bases removed from V and 8 bases from J, the gap between germline ends came to 8 bases. CDR1 is KGHDR and CDR2 is SFDVKD in the germline V gene. The length of the CDR3 is 11 residues. In nucleotides, the CDR3 is TGTGCCACCATCCCCCGGGAAAAACTGTTTTTT. This translates into CATIPREKLFF.

This clone appeared once. This chain connects TRBV7-9 to TRBJ1-1; TRBD1 agrees at 8 bases. The CDR3 totals 12 residues. Germline loops: CDR1 SEHNR, CDR2 FQNEAQ (reference sequence). Trimming cost V 8 bases and J 7 bases; bases outside gene matches: 6. CDR3 bases: TGTGCCAGCCGACAGGGGACCTATGAAGCTTTCTTT. Its translation is CASRQGTYEAFF. Filled out from reference TRBV7-9 and TRBJ1-1, the complete variable domain reads DTGVSQNPRHKITKRGQNVTFRCDPISEHNRLYWYRQTLGQGPEFLTYFQNEAQLEKSRLLSDRFSAERPKGSFSTLEIQRTEQGDSAMYLCASRQGTYEAFFGQGTRLTVV.

V is TRBV6-5 and J is TRBJ1-1, with TRBD1 identical over 9 bases. CDR1 is MNHEY and CDR2 is SVGAGI in the germline V gene. The CDR3 is made up of 15 amino acids. The junction had 6 bases not matched to a gene; V was cut back by 2 bases and J by 5 bases. The CDR3, as DNA: TGTGCCAGCAGTTACCGCCCGACAGGGGGTACTGAAGCTTTCTTT. Translating gives CASSYRPTGGTEAFF.

V and J are TRBV9 and TRBJ2-2; 7 bases match TRBD2. CDR1 is SGDLS, CDR2 YYNGEE, per germline. This CDR3 is 16 amino acids long. V was clipped by 0 bases and J by 3 bases; unmatched bases: 5. Written as DNA, the CDR3 is TGTGCCAGCAGCGTAGGAATAGCGGGCGACACCGGGGAGCTGTTTTTT. Its protein is CASSVGIAGDTGELFF.

This sequence joins TRBV5-1 and TRBJ1-3; D may be TRBD1 (5 bases). Trimming took 0 bases from V and 3 from J, leaving 10 bases between them. Germline V gene data show CDR1 as SGHRS and CDR2 as YFSETQ. The CDR3 has 15 residues. The CDR3 coding sequence is TGCGCCAGCAGCTTGGCATCAGGGCTTGGAAACACCATATATTTT. It codes for CASSLASGLGNTIYF. The variable domain in full, completed from reference TRBV5-1 and TRBJ1-3, reads KAGVTQTPRYLIKTRGQQVTLSCSPISGHRSVSWYQQTPGQGLQFLFEYFSETQRNKGNFPGRFSGRQFSNSRSEMNVSTLELGDSALYLCASSLASGLGNTIYFGEGSWLTVV.

V usage is TRBV5-5 and J usage is TRBJ2-5, with TRBD1 matching over 8 bases. This CDR3 contains 15 residues. J was trimmed by 6 bases and V by 5 bases; bases with no gene match: 12. Germline V gives CDR1 SGHKS, CDR2 YYEKEE (reference sequence). CDR3 coding DNA: TGTGCCAGCAGTCTCCAGGCTGGACAGGGTCAGACCCAGTACTTC. It encodes CASSLQAGQGQTQYF.

This chain joins TRBV24-1 and TRBJ2-4; 7 bases fit TRBD1. The CDR3 is 16 residues long. J lost 4 bases, V lost 4 bases, and 9 bases had no gene match. Germline assignment: CDR1 KGHDR and CDR2 SFDVKD. The CDR3 DNA follows: TGTGCCACCAGTGACCCAACAGGGGATGCAAAAAACATTCAGTACTTC. Translated, it gives CATSDPTGDAKNIQYF.

This sequence joins TRBV5-1 and TRBJ2-5; D gene uncertain. The CDR3 is made up of 11 amino acids. V lost 2 bases to trimming and J lost 5 bases, with 4 bases between them. The germline V gene has CDR1 SGHRS and CDR2 YFSETQ. CDR3 amino acids: CASSLEETQYF. Written as DNA, the CDR3 is TGCGCCAGCAGCTTAGAGGAGACCCAGTACTTC.

The rearrangement joins TRBV19 to TRBJ2-1; D may be TRBD2 (5 bases). CDR3 length equals 13 residues. The V end was cut by 5 bases, the J end by 5 bases, with 10 bases between. Germline CDR1 and CDR2: LNHDA and SQIVND (reference sequence). The CDR3 loop reads CASSPQRNNEQFF. The CDR3 bases are TGTGCCAGTAGTCCCCAGCGGAACAATGAGCAGTTCTTC.

The V call is TRBV6-6, the J call TRBJ1-2, with a possible D match to TRBD1 (5 bases). Looked up from germline, CDR1 is MNHNY and CDR2 is SVGAGI (reference sequence). The CDR3 is made up of 11 amino acids. The ends were cut back, 8 bases at V and 3 bases at J, with 7 bases in the middle. This CDR3 reads CASGTDYGYTF. CDR3 coding DNA: TGTGCCAGCGGGACTGACTATGGCTACACCTTC.

The V call is TRBV4-1, the J call TRBJ2-2; D uncertain. The germline V gene encodes CDR1 MGHRA and CDR2 YSYEKL. The length of the CDR3 is 15 residues. The V end lost 0 bases, the J end lost 3 bases, and 8 bases lay between the germline ends. DNA for the CDR3: TGCGCCAGCAGCCAAGAGGCAGGTGACACCGGGGAGCTGTTTTTT. It is translated as CASSQEAGDTGELFF.

This clone is a singleton in its sample. The chain recombines TRBV28 with TRBJ1-1; 7 nucleotides align to TRBD1. This CDR3 has 15 residues. Per germline, CDR1 MDHEN and CDR2 SYDVKM. V shed 2 bases, J shed 6 bases, and the junction held 9 bases outside the gene matches. The CDR3, as DNA: TGTGCCAGCAGTTTAAGGGGGCCGATACAACCTGAAGCTTTCTTT. This sequence encodes CASSLRGPIQPEAFF.

The table lists this clone with a few counts. The V gene is TRBV7-9, the J gene TRBJ1-2; D call uncertain. This CDR3 spans 11 amino acids. The germline V and J ends were trimmed by 1 base and 8 bases, with 5 bases remaining between them. The V gene's germline CDR1 is SEHNR and CDR2 FQNEAQ (reference sequence). The CDR3 sequence: CASSLESGYTF. CDR3 bases: TGTGCCAGCAGCTTAGAGAGCGGCTACACCTTC.

V and J are TRBV10-2 and TRBJ2-1; TRBD2 agrees at 8 bases. Germline CDR1 reads WSHSY; CDR2 reads SAAADI. The CDR3 loop spans 16 amino acids. Trimming at V came to 5 bases and at J to 2 bases, leaving 8 bases not matched to a gene. Here the CDR3 DNA reads TGCGCCAGCAGTCCCGGGACTAGTAATCCCTACAATGAGCAGTTCTTC. Its translation: CASSPGTSNPYNEQFF.

This chain joins TRBV30 and TRBJ1-3; D is perhaps TRBD1 (6 bases). The CDR3 runs to 16 residues. The germline gives CDR1 GTSNPN, CDR2 SVGIG (reference sequence). Deletions cut 1 base from V and 3 bases from J, with 16 bases between. The DNA for the CDR3 is TGTGCCTGGAGTGCACAAAGGGGGACCGTTGGAAACACCATATATTTT. Protein sequence: CAWSAQRGTVGNTIYF.

This clone was picked up one time. The chain employs TRBV5-1 and TRBJ2-1; 7 nucleotides agree with TRBD1. J lost 0 bases, V lost 1 base, and 7 bases had no gene match. This CDR3 contains 17 residues. Germline V CDR1 and CDR2: SGHRS, YFSETQ. CDR3 in amino acids: CASSLTPQGSSYNEQFF. Written as DNA, the CDR3 is TGCGCCAGCAGCTTGACCCCACAGGGGAGCTCCTACAATGAGCAGTTCTTC.

The rearrangement uses TRBV29-1 and TRBJ2-1; possible D gene TRBD2, 5 bases. This CDR3 contains 12 residues. Germline V lookup: CDR1 SQVTM, CDR2 ANQGSEA. The V and J ends lost 6 bases and 10 bases respectively, with 16 bases between them. CDR3 amino acids: CSVTIAPGEQFF. The CDR3 DNA sequence: TGCAGCGTGACAATTGCGCCGGGGGAGCAGTTCTTC.